This T cell receptor (beta chain) was sequenced for a study of blood T cell repertoires in COVID-19. Using immunoSEQ multiplex PCR, the repertoire was profiled, and TCRdb retains in-frame clones only, with some absent. The data hold fewer than 350,000 clones, with about 91% observed a single time. Germline assignment: CDR1 KGHDR and CDR2 SFDVKD. V lost 4 bases, J lost 4 bases, and 20 bases lay in between. The CDR3 runs to 17 residues. The sequence was collected from a woman in her twenties or thirties with COVID-19, enrolled during active disease. J is TRBJ2-3 and V is TRBV24-1; TRBD2 might be the D (5 bases). Material for sequencing was peripheral blood. The CDR3 here is CATSEFTPGLAPDTQYF. As DNA, the CDR3 is TGTGCCACCAGTGAGTTTACCCCGGGATTGGCCCCAGATACGCAGTATTTT.